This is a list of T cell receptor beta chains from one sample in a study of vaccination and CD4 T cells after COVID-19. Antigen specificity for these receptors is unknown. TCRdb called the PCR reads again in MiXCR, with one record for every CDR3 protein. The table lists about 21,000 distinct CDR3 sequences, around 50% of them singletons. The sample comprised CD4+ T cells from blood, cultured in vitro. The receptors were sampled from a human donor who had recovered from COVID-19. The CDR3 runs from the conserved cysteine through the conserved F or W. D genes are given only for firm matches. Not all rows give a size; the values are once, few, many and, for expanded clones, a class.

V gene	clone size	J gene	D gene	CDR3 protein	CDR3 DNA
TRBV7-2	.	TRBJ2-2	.	CASSLRSGNTGELFF	TGTGCCAGCAGCTTAAGGTCAGGGAACACCGGGGAGCTGTTTTTT
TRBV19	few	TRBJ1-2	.	CASSVLSGYGYTF	TGTGCCAGTAGTGTCTTAAGCGGCTATGGCTACACCTTC
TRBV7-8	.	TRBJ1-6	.	CASSRTGGYSPLHF	TGTGCCAGCAGCCGCACGGGGGGCTACTCACCCCTCCACTTT
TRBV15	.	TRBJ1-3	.	CATSRDSGVGNTIYF	TGTGCCACCAGCAGAGATTCCGGTGTTGGAAACACCATATATTTT
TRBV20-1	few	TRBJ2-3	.	CSARRASGADTQYF	TGCAGTGCTCGGAGGGCGAGTGGCGCGGATACGCAGTATTTT
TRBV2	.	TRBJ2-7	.	CASSESKGVYEQYF	TGTGCCAGCAGTGAATCTAAAGGGGTCTACGAGCAGTACTTC
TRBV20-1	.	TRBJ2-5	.	CSARDPGRETQYF	TGCAGTGCTAGAGATCCCGGGAGAGAGACCCAGTACTTC
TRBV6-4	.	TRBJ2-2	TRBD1	CASSEQGAGTGELFF	TGTGCCAGCAGTGAGCAGGGGGCAGGTACCGGGGAGCTGTTTTTT
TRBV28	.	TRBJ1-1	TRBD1	CASSPPGTGGYTEAFF	TGTGCCAGCAGTCCCCCCGGGACAGGGGGCTACACTGAAGCTTTCTTT
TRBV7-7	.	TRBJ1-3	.	CASSLAGGNTIYF	TGTGCCAGCAGCTTAGCTGGGGGAAACACCATATATTTT
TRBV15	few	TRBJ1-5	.	CATSRRGPGNQPQHF	TGTGCCACCAGCAGGCGAGGGCCCGGCAATCAGCCCCAGCATTTT
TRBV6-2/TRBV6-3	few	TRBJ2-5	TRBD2	CASSYGLAGGQETQYF	TGTGCCAGCAGTTACGGTCTAGCGGGGGGTCAAGAGACCCAGTACTTC
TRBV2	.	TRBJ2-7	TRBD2	CASSGLAGEQYF	TGTGCCAGCAGTGGACTAGCGGGCGAGCAGTACTTC
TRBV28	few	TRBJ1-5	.	CASRKRTTGNQPQHF	TGTGCCAGCAGGAAACGGACGACCGGCAATCAGCCCCAGCATTTT
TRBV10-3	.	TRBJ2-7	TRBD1	CAISDAHRGSEQYF	TGTGCCATCAGTGATGCGCACAGGGGTTCCGAGCAGTACTTC
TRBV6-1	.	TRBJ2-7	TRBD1	CASSGTGREQYF	TGTGCCAGCAGTGGGACAGGGCGAGAGCAGTACTTC
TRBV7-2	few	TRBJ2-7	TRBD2	CASSRTSGGAGYEQYF	TGTGCCAGCAGCCGGACTAGCGGGGGGGCCGGGTACGAGCAGTACTTC
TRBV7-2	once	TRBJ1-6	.	CASSLLRPGNSPLHF	TGTGCCAGCAGCTTATTGCGGCCCGGCAATTCACCCCTCCACTTT
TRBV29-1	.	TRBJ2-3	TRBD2	CSVQGGTSVSTDTQYF	TGCAGCGTTCAGGGGGGGACTAGCGTAAGCACAGATACGCAGTATTTT
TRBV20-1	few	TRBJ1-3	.	CSARKEGVVGNTIYF	TGCAGTGCTAGGAAAGAGGGGGTGGTTGGAAACACCATATATTTT
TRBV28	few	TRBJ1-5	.	CASSSSGAWRNQPQHF	TGTGCCAGCAGTTCATCGGGGGCTTGGAGGAATCAGCCCCAGCATTTT
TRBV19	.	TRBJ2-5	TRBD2	CASSIERTRIGETQYF	TGTGCCAGTAGTATAGAACGGACTAGGATTGGCGAGACCCAGTACTTC
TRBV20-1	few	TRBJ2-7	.	CSARRAPSASYEQYF	TGCAGTGCTAGACGCGCTCCTAGCGCCTCCTACGAGCAGTACTTC
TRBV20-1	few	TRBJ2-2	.	CSASKTYNTGELFF	TGCAGTGCTAGTAAGACGTACAACACCGGGGAGCTGTTTTTT
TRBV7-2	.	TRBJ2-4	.	CASSSPRAENIQYF	TGTGCCAGCAGCTCCCCTAGGGCAGAAAACATTCAGTACTTC
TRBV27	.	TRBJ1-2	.	CARGVERGYTF	TGTGCCAGAGGGGTTGAGCGTGGCTACACCTTC
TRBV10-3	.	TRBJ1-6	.	CAISEAGVNSPLHF	TGTGCCATCAGTGAGGCAGGAGTTAATTCACCCCTCCACTTT
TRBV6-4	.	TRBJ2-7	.	CASSARPGEQYF	TGTGCCAGCAGTGCTCGGCCCGGCGAGCAGTACTTC
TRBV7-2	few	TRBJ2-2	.	CASSLIAVWGELFF	TGTGCCAGCAGCTTAATCGCGGTTTGGGGGGAGCTGTTTTTT
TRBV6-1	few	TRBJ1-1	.	CASSLEGWEAFF	TGTGCCAGCAGTCTTGAAGGGTGGGAAGCTTTCTTT
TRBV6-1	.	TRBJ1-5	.	CASSETNSGQPQHF	TGTGCCAGCAGTGAAACCAATAGTGGCCAGCCCCAGCATTTT